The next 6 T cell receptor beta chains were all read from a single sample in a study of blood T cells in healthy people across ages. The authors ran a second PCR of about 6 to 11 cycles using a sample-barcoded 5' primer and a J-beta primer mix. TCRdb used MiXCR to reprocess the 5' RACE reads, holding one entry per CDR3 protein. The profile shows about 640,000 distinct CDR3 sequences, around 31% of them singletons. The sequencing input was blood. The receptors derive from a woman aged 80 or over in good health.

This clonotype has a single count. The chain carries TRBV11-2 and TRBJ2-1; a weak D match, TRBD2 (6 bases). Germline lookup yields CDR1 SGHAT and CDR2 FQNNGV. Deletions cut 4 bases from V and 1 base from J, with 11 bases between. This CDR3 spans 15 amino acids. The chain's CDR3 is CASSYRLVSYNEQFF. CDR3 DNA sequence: TGTGCCAGCAGCTACCGACTAGTATCCTACAATGAGCAGTTCTTC.

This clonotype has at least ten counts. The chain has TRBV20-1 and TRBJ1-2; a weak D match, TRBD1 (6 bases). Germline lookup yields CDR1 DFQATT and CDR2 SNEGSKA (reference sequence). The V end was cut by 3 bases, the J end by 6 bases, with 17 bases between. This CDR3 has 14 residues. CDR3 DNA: TGCAGTGCTAGGGACAGCCTTAACCTTGATGGCTACACCTTC. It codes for CSARDSLNLDGYTF.

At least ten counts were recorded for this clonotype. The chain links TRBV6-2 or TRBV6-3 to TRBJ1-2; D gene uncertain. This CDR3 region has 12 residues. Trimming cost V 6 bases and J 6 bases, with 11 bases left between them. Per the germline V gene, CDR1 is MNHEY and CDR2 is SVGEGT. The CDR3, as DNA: TGTGCCAGCAGGGCCGCGGGAGATGGCTACACCTTC. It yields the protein CASRAAGDGYTF.

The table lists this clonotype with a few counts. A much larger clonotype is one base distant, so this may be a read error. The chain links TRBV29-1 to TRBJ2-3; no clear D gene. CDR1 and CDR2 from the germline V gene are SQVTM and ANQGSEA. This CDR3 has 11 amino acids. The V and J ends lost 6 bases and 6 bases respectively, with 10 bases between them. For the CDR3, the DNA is TGCAGCGTACTCGTTGGGGATACGCAGTATTTT. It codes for CSVLVGDTQYF.

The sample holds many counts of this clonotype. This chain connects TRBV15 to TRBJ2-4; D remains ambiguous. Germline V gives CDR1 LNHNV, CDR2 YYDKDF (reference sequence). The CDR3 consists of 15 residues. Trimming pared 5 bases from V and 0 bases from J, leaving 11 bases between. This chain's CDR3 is CATSPVWGAKNIQYF. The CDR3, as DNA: TGTGCCACCAGCCCGGTGTGGGGAGCCAAAAACATTCAGTACTTC.

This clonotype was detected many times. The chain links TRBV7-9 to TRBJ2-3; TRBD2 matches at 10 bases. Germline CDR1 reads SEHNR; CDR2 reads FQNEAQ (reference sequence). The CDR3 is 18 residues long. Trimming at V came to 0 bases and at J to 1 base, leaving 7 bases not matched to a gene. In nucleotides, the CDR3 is TGTGCCAGCAGCTTAGCGATCTCCACTAGCGGGGGCACAGATACGCAGTATTTT. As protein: CASSLAISTSGGTDTQYF.